A selection of T cell receptor beta chains follows, all from one sample in a study of patients and donors after allogeneic stem cell transplantation. TCRdb passed the RT-PCR reads through MiXCR, listing each CDR3 protein once. This sample has fewer than 180,000 distinct CDR3 sequences, with about 36% found just once. The sample consisted of blood, either unsorted or a sorted T cell fraction (not recorded which). The receptors stem from a human donor who was either an allogeneic HSCT recipient or a stem cell or donor lymphocyte infusion donor (not recorded which). It is not recorded whose cells these are; they may come from a transplant donor. Both conserved end residues are part of each CDR3. The order of the fields is V gene, clone size, D gene, J gene, CDR3 length, CDR3 protein, CDR3 DNA. D genes are given only for firm matches. Size is omitted from some rows. Given values are once, few, many or a class for expanded clones.

v_call: TRBV6-5
clone_size: .
d_call: .
j_call: TRBJ2-3
cdr3_length: 15
cdr3_aa: CASVPTGARTDTQYF
cdr3_nt: TGTGCCAGCGTTCCAACGGGGGCGCGCACAGATACGCAGTATTTT

v_call: TRBV6-1
clone_size: .
d_call: TRBD1
j_call: TRBJ2-2
cdr3_length: 16
cdr3_aa: CASTYLRGWNTGELFF
cdr3_nt: TGTGCCAGCACCTACCTCAGGGGGTGGAACACCGGGGAGCTGTTTTTT

v_call: TRBV7-9
clone_size: few
d_call: TRBD2
j_call: TRBJ2-2
cdr3_length: 16
cdr3_aa: CASSSTGTRNTGELFF
cdr3_nt: TGTGCCAGCAGCTCAACCGGGACTAGGAACACCGGGGAGCTGTTTTTT

v_call: TRBV12-3/TRBV12-4
clone_size: few
d_call: .
j_call: TRBJ1-1
cdr3_length: 14
cdr3_aa: CASSEEQGWTEAFF
cdr3_nt: TGTGCCAGCAGTGAGGAACAGGGTTGGACTGAAGCTTTCTTT

v_call: TRBV24-1
clone_size: few
d_call: .
j_call: TRBJ1-5
cdr3_length: 15
cdr3_aa: CATSDLHRVYQPQHF
cdr3_nt: TGTGCCACCAGTGATTTACACAGGGTCTATCAGCCCCAGCATTTT

v_call: TRBV5-1
clone_size: few
d_call: .
j_call: TRBJ1-2
cdr3_length: 13
cdr3_aa: CASSFAVDYGYTF
cdr3_nt: TGCGCCAGCAGCTTTGCAGTCGACTATGGCTACACCTTC

v_call: TRBV3-1
clone_size: .
d_call: .
j_call: TRBJ1-4
cdr3_length: 14
cdr3_aa: CASSRGVNEEKLFF
cdr3_nt: TGTGCCAGCAGCCGAGGAGTGAATGAAGAAAAACTGTTTTTT

v_call: TRBV20-1
clone_size: few
d_call: .
j_call: TRBJ1-2
cdr3_length: 11
cdr3_aa: CSAMDGYGYTF
cdr3_nt: TGCAGTGCTATGGACGGCTATGGCTACACCTTC

v_call: TRBV9
clone_size: .
d_call: .
j_call: TRBJ1-6
cdr3_length: 15
cdr3_aa: CASSVGRGTYSPLHF
cdr3_nt: TGTGCCAGCAGCGTAGGGAGGGGGACGTATTCACCCCTCCACTTT

v_call: TRBV9
clone_size: .
d_call: TRBD1
j_call: TRBJ1-2
cdr3_length: 13
cdr3_aa: CASIPGGNYGYTF
cdr3_nt: TGTGCCAGCATCCCAGGGGGTAACTATGGCTACACCTTC

v_call: TRBV7-2
clone_size: few
d_call: .
j_call: TRBJ2-3
cdr3_length: 17
cdr3_aa: CASSLSNRGPSTDTQYF
cdr3_nt: TGTGCCAGCAGCTTAAGTAACCGGGGGCCTAGCACAGATACGCAGTATTTT

v_call: TRBV27
clone_size: .
d_call: .
j_call: TRBJ1-2
cdr3_length: 17
cdr3_aa: CASSPTGRGRRNYGYTF
cdr3_nt: TGTGCCAGCAGTCCGACGGGGCGGGGAAGGAGAAACTATGGCTACACCTTC

v_call: TRBV13
clone_size: few
d_call: .
j_call: TRBJ1-2
cdr3_length: 18
cdr3_aa: CASSSPPRGHALNYGYTF
cdr3_nt: TGTGCCAGCAGCTCCCCCCCCCGGGGCCACGCGCTAAACTATGGCTACACCTTC